The rows below give T cell receptor beta chains drawn from one sample of a study of blood T cell repertoires in COVID-19. Using immunoSEQ multiplex PCR, the repertoire was profiled, and TCRdb retains in-frame clones only, with some absent. The sample has roughly 51,000 clones, about nine tenths seen once. Material for sequencing was peripheral blood. The receptors were sampled from a man between 65 and 85 years old with acute or convalescent COVID-19. Both conserved end residues are part of each CDR3. Each record gives: J gene, V gene, clone size, D gene, CDR3 protein, CDR3 DNA. D genes are given only for firm matches. Size tells how often a clone was seen (once, few, many) or the class of an expanded clone, and some rows leave it out.

J gene: TRBJ1-2; V gene: TRBV20-1; clone size: -; D gene: -; CDR3 protein: CSALANYGYTF; CDR3 DNA: TGCAGTGCGTTAGCTAACTATGGCTACACCTTC
J gene: TRBJ1-6; V gene: TRBV19; clone size: -; D gene: TRBD1; CDR3 protein: CASSDSGGISPLHF; CDR3 DNA: TGTGCCAGTAGTGATTCAGGGGGGATTTCACCCCTCCACTTT
J gene: TRBJ1-2; V gene: TRBV28; clone size: -; D gene: -; CDR3 protein: CASSLLQALGGYTF; CDR3 DNA: TGTGCCAGCAGTTTATTACAGGCTTTAGGGGGCTACACCTTC
J gene: TRBJ2-3; V gene: TRBV5-8; clone size: -; D gene: TRBD1; CDR3 protein: CASSFGKGAKSTDTQYF; CDR3 DNA: TGTGCCAGCAGCTTCGGGAAGGGGGCGAAAAGCACAGATACGCAGTATTTT
J gene: TRBJ1-2; V gene: TRBV24-1; clone size: once; D gene: TRBD1; CDR3 protein: CATSDGTGGYYGYTF; CDR3 DNA: TGTGCCACCAGTGATGGGACAGGGGGCTACTATGGCTACACCTTC
J gene: TRBJ1-2; V gene: TRBV5-1; clone size: -; D gene: TRBD1; CDR3 protein: CASSFTGGASYYTF; CDR3 DNA: TGCGCCAGCAGCTTCACAGGGGGCGCATCTTACTACACCTTC
J gene: TRBJ2-1; V gene: TRBV30; clone size: once; D gene: -; CDR3 protein: CAGRSGAVQFF; CDR3 DNA: TGTGCCGGACGGTCTGGGGCAGTGCAGTTCTTC
J gene: TRBJ2-1; V gene: TRBV6-5; clone size: -; D gene: TRBD2; CDR3 protein: CASRAGSPNEQFF; CDR3 DNA: TGTGCCAGCAGAGCGGGGTCCCCCAATGAGCAGTTCTTC
J gene: TRBJ2-5; V gene: TRBV9; clone size: once; D gene: -; CDR3 protein: CASSVGTGQETQYF; CDR3 DNA: TGTGCCAGCAGCGTAGGAACAGGGCAAGAGACCCAGTACTTC
J gene: TRBJ1-2; V gene: TRBV7-9; clone size: -; D gene: -; CDR3 protein: CASSFFPNDRGYTF; CDR3 DNA: TGTGCCAGCAGCTTTTTCCCCAACGACAGAGGCTACACCTTC
J gene: TRBJ2-3; V gene: TRBV5-5; clone size: -; D gene: TRBD2; CDR3 protein: CASSLGLMGLAGGIDTQYF; CDR3 DNA: TGTGCCAGCAGCTTGGGCTTGATGGGACTAGCGGGGGGTATAGATACGCAGTATTTT
J gene: TRBJ1-4; V gene: TRBV4-2; clone size: -; D gene: TRBD1; CDR3 protein: CASSQETFSGTGWEKLFF; CDR3 DNA: TGTGCCAGCAGCCAAGAAACCTTCTCCGGGACAGGGTGGGAAAAACTGTTTTTT
J gene: TRBJ1-3; V gene: TRBV6-5; clone size: -; D gene: -; CDR3 protein: CASRRGSGNTIYF; CDR3 DNA: TGTGCCAGCAGGCGGGGGTCTGGAAACACCATATATTTT
J gene: TRBJ2-5; V gene: TRBV7-9; clone size: -; D gene: TRBD1; CDR3 protein: CASSGTGPAATQYF; CDR3 DNA: TGTGCCAGCAGTGGGACAGGCCCTGCGGCGACCCAGTACTTC
J gene: TRBJ1-2; V gene: TRBV6-2/TRBV6-3; clone size: -; D gene: -; CDR3 protein: CASSYSSGTLYGYTF; CDR3 DNA: TGTGCCAGCAGTTACTCGTCAGGGACTCTCTATGGCTACACCTTC
J gene: TRBJ2-7; V gene: TRBV4-1; clone size: few; D gene: TRBD1; CDR3 protein: CASSHGSIVVGQGKYEQYF; CDR3 DNA: TGCGCCAGCAGCCATGGATCTATCGTGGTGGGACAGGGTAAATACGAGCAGTACTTC
J gene: TRBJ1-1; V gene: TRBV7-9; clone size: -; D gene: -; CDR3 protein: CVTAGEWTEAFF; CDR3 DNA: TGTGTCACGGCGGGGGAGTGGACTGAAGCTTTCTTT
J gene: TRBJ2-1; V gene: TRBV5-1; clone size: -; D gene: -; CDR3 protein: CASSLPPMSSYNEQFF; CDR3 DNA: TGCGCCAGCAGCTTGCCGCCTATGAGCTCCTACAATGAGCAGTTCTTC
J gene: TRBJ2-3; V gene: TRBV4-1; clone size: -; D gene: -; CDR3 protein: CASSQTGTTDTQYF; CDR3 DNA: TGCGCCAGCAGCCAAACAGGGACCACAGATACGCAGTATTTT
J gene: TRBJ2-7; V gene: TRBV30; clone size: -; D gene: -; CDR3 protein: CAWSVVAASEQYF; CDR3 DNA: TGTGCCTGGAGTGTTGTAGCGGCCTCCGAGCAGTACTTC
J gene: TRBJ1-6; V gene: TRBV25-1; clone size: -; D gene: -; CDR3 protein: CASSRGGGDYNSPLHF; CDR3 DNA: TGTGCCAGCAGTCGCGGCGGAGGGGATTATAATTCACCCCTCCACTTT
J gene: TRBJ1-4; V gene: TRBV6-6; clone size: -; D gene: TRBD1; CDR3 protein: CASSYGTGGQGEKLFF; CDR3 DNA: TGTGCCAGCAGTTACGGGACAGGTGGTCAAGGCGAAAAACTGTTTTTT
J gene: TRBJ1-6; V gene: TRBV9; clone size: -; D gene: TRBD1; CDR3 protein: CASSGRQGATYNSPLHF; CDR3 DNA: TGTGCCAGCAGCGGACGACAGGGGGCGACCTATAATTCACCCCTCCACTTT
J gene: TRBJ1-2; V gene: TRBV19; clone size: -; D gene: TRBD1; CDR3 protein: CASSLGTGNGYTF; CDR3 DNA: TGTGCCAGTAGTCTAGGGACAGGGAATGGCTACACCTTC
J gene: TRBJ1-4; V gene: TRBV15; clone size: -; D gene: TRBD1; CDR3 protein: CATSRDRRGQGGGSGEKLFF; CDR3 DNA: TGTGCCACCAGCAGAGATCGACGGGGACAGGGAGGAGGTTCAGGGGAAAAACTGTTTTTT
J gene: TRBJ1-6; V gene: TRBV6-5; clone size: -; D gene: -; CDR3 protein: CASSYSKGSTGSPLHF; CDR3 DNA: TGTGCCAGCAGTTACTCGAAAGGGAGCACGGGGTCACCCCTCCACTTT
J gene: TRBJ2-5; V gene: TRBV7-3; clone size: -; D gene: -; CDR3 protein: CASSAQGQIQETQYF; CDR3 DNA: TGTGCCAGCAGCGCCCAAGGACAGATCCAAGAGACCCAGTACTTC
J gene: TRBJ1-1; V gene: TRBV7-9; clone size: -; D gene: -; CDR3 protein: CASSFGGDTEAFF; CDR3 DNA: TGTGCCAGCAGCTTTGGGGGGGACACTGAAGCTTTCTTT
J gene: TRBJ1-1; V gene: TRBV4-1; clone size: once; D gene: -; CDR3 protein: CASGTPQITNTEAFF; CDR3 DNA: TGCGCCAGCGGCACACCACAGATAACGAACACTGAAGCTTTCTTT
J gene: TRBJ1-5; V gene: TRBV18; clone size: -; D gene: TRBD1; CDR3 protein: CASSSNRDRIAGNQPQHF; CDR3 DNA: TGTGCCAGCTCTTCGAACCGGGACAGGATAGCGGGCAATCAGCCCCAGCATTTT
J gene: TRBJ2-7; V gene: TRBV19; clone size: -; D gene: TRBD2; CDR3 protein: CASSPGSGGSYEQYF; CDR3 DNA: TGTGCCAGTAGTCCCGGATCGGGGGGGTCCTACGAGCAGTACTTC
J gene: TRBJ1-3; V gene: TRBV4-1; clone size: -; D gene: -; CDR3 protein: CASSPSGISGNTIYF; CDR3 DNA: TGCGCCAGCAGCCCCTCGGGGATCTCTGGAAACACCATATATTTT
J gene: TRBJ2-3; V gene: TRBV9; clone size: few; D gene: TRBD2; CDR3 protein: CASSVSGDYTDTQYF; CDR3 DNA: TGTGCCAGCAGCGTGAGCGGGGACTACACAGATACGCAGTATTTT
J gene: TRBJ2-2; V gene: TRBV27; clone size: -; D gene: -; CDR3 protein: CASSPFPPRTGELFF; CDR3 DNA: TGTGCCAGCAGCCCCTTTCCGCCTCGGACCGGGGAGCTGTTTTTT
J gene: TRBJ1-2; V gene: TRBV9; clone size: -; D gene: -; CDR3 protein: CASSHRQHGYTF; CDR3 DNA: TGTGCCAGCAGCCACCGACAGCATGGCTACACCTTC
J gene: TRBJ2-5; V gene: TRBV7-9; clone size: -; D gene: -; CDR3 protein: CASSPQSGGSETQYF; CDR3 DNA: TGTGCCAGCAGCCCTCAATCCGGTGGTTCGGAGACCCAGTACTTC
J gene: TRBJ1-2; V gene: TRBV4-3; clone size: once; D gene: TRBD1; CDR3 protein: CASSQGTGDGYTF; CDR3 DNA: TGCGCCAGCAGCCAAGGGACAGGGGATGGCTACACCTTC
J gene: TRBJ2-1; V gene: TRBV7-2; clone size: -; D gene: TRBD2; CDR3 protein: CASSSHSGGVMDEQFF; CDR3 DNA: TGTGCCAGCAGCTCGCACAGCGGGGGTGTCATGGATGAGCAGTTCTTC
J gene: TRBJ2-7; V gene: TRBV6-2/TRBV6-3; clone size: -; D gene: TRBD2; CDR3 protein: CASSPTGGGLEQYF; CDR3 DNA: TGTGCCAGCAGTCCGACCGGGGGGGGCTTGGAGCAGTACTTC